The clone carrying this T cell receptor (beta chain) has just a few counts. No antigen is known for it. In the original workflow: Junction-only sequences without quality scores were provided by ImmunoSEQ, so filtering was different. Assay used: immunoSEQ multiplex PCR; TCRdb lists only in-frame clones, some missing. The V and J calls and the clone size are those of that table, but D and trimming were determined from the DNA. This table has fewer than 1.4 million clones, around 78% appearing once. The sample belongs to a study of shared clonotypes between healthy human individuals. Study findings and constraints: Non-shared clonotypes were found to have lower generation probabilities than the clonotypes that were shared by all four of the sorted-subset donors. Shared across several donors were about 4.6% of the naive CD4 clonotypes.

The germline gives CDR1 MGHRA, CDR2 YSYEKL. CDR3 length: 14 amino acids. The V end was cut by 2 bases, the J end by 3 bases, with 8 bases between. The specimen sequenced was memory CD4+ T cells from PBMCs. Specified subset: CD45RA-negative fraction. This TCR derives from a man younger than 35 in good health. Some clones in this sample may be carry-over from other donors' samples. The V and J genes are TRBV4-1 and TRBJ2-1, with D possibly matching TRBD1 (6 bases). Here the CDR3 reads CASSQRTVYNEQFF. As DNA, the CDR3 is TGCGCCAGCAGCCAAAGGACAGTCTACAATGAGCAGTTCTTC.